These 10 T cell receptor beta chains came from one sample sequenced in a study of blood T cell repertoires in COVID-19. The repertoire was sequenced with immunoSEQ multiplex PCR; TCRdb's copy has only in-frame clones and lacks some. This sample carries 350,000 to 400,000 clones, 91% of them seen once, and the ten largest clones take 0.7% to 0.95%. Sequenced: PBMCs or T cells enriched from blood (not recorded which). The receptors come from a woman in her 40s who had been exposed to COVID-19.

This sequence joins TRBV5-1 and TRBJ1-1; TRBD1 matches at 11 bases. The CDR3 is made up of 16 amino acids. V was pared by 0 bases and J by 4 bases, with 5 bases of the junction left unmatched. The V gene's germline CDR1 is SGHRS and CDR2 YFSETQ. In DNA, the CDR3 is TGCGCCAGCAGCTTGGGAACCGGGACAGGGGGCACTGAAGCTTTCTTT. The encoded protein is CASSLGTGTGGTEAFF.

This clone was seen only a few times. The V call is TRBV11-2, the J call TRBJ2-7, with 9 bases lining up with TRBD2. V was pared by 4 bases and J by 4 bases, with 14 bases of the junction left unmatched. CDR1 and CDR2 from the germline V gene are SGHAT and FQNNGV. There are 17 residues in the CDR3. The CDR3 loop is CASSSTERGVPLYEQYF. The DNA for the CDR3 is TGTGCCAGCAGCTCGACCGAGCGGGGGGTCCCTCTATACGAGCAGTACTTC.

V and J are TRBV7-2 and TRBJ1-5; 9 positions match TRBD1. V lost 3 bases, J lost 8 bases, and 2 bases stayed unmatched. The germline V gene has CDR1 SGHTA and CDR2 FQGNSA. CDR3 length: 13 amino acids. The CDR3 DNA reads as TGTGCCAGCAGCTTGGGACAGGGTAAGCCCCAGCATTTT. Translating gives CASSLGQGKPQHF.

The chain carries TRBV24-1 and TRBJ2-2; D gene unclear. Trimming took off 3 bases at V and 6 bases at J, with 7 bases between the two ends. Germline CDR1 and CDR2: KGHDR and SFDVKD. This CDR3 has 13 residues. The CDR3 is CATSDLGPGELFF. DNA for the CDR3: TGTGCCACCAGTGATCTAGGTCCCGGGGAGCTGTTTTTT.

The chain uses TRBV28 and TRBJ1-2; TRBD1 matches at 7 bases. J gave up 4 bases and V 6 bases, and 11 bases lay outside the gene matches. Germline V gives CDR1 MDHEN, CDR2 SYDVKM. This CDR3 has 15 amino acids. The CDR3 DNA sequence: TGTGCCAGCAGGGGGACTCCGGGACAGATCTATGGCTACACCTTC. As protein: CASRGTPGQIYGYTF.

This rearrangement joins TRBV9 to TRBJ2-1; 10 bases map to TRBD2. This CDR3 is built from 16 residues. Trimming took 0 bases from V and 9 from J; bases not matched to a gene: 9. Looked up from germline, CDR1 is SGDLS and CDR2 is YYNGEE. CDR3 coding DNA: TGTGCCAGCAGCGTAGGGTTAGCGGGAGGCCTCGGTGAGCAGTTCTTC. It encodes CASSVGLAGGLGEQFF.

The V and J genes are TRBV30 and TRBJ1-2, with TRBD1 matching over 7 bases. V shed 3 bases and J 3 bases; nucleotides not matched to a gene: 10. The CDR3 is 15 residues long. In germline, CDR1 is GTSNPN, CDR2 SVGIG (reference sequence). The CDR3 spells CAWRPGGVGDYGYTF. Here the CDR3 DNA reads TGTGCCTGGAGACCAGGGGGAGTGGGGGACTATGGCTACACCTTC.

The J gene is TRBJ2-5, the V gene TRBV19; D may be TRBD1 (5 bases). The CDR3 sequence is 12 residues long. The V gene's germline CDR1 is LNHDA and CDR2 SQIVND (reference sequence). Trimming removed 7 bases at V and 5 bases at J, with 11 bases between. CDR3 protein: CASKGLGETQYF. In nucleotides, the CDR3 is TGTGCCAGTAAGGGGTTGGGGGAGACCCAGTACTTC.

The V gene is TRBV30, the J gene TRBJ2-5; 13 bases are shared with TRBD2. CDR1 and CDR2 from the germline V gene are GTSNPN and SVGIG (reference sequence). The V gene end was trimmed by 6 bases and the J gene end by 5 bases; junction bases not matched to a gene: 12. CDR3 size: 16 residues. CDR3 protein: CACSSLAGGPHETQYF. The CDR3 DNA follows: TGTGCCTGCTCCTCACTAGCGGGGGGGCCTCACGAGACCCAGTACTTC.

V and J are TRBV11-2 and TRBJ1-2; possible D gene TRBD1, 5 bases. V was trimmed by 6 bases and J by 5 bases, leaving 10 bases between them. The germline gives CDR1 SGHAT, CDR2 FQNNGV. The CDR3 consists of 12 residues. This CDR3 is CASSRGGYGYTF. DNA for the CDR3: TGTGCCAGCAGTAGGGGCGGATATGGCTACACCTTC.